The 21 T cell receptor beta chains below all came from one sample that was sequenced in a study of CD8 T cells in ankylosing spondylitis. General study results and limits: Blood from ankylosing spondylitis patients appeared to carry a characteristic eight-variant TCR beta motif.

Their antigens are not known. TCRdb ran MiXCR on the 5' RACE reads and lists one entry per CDR3 protein. The sample consists of approximately 540,000 distinct CDR3 sequences, 9.5% to 15% of them appearing once. Specimen: blood, either unsorted or a sorted T cell fraction (not recorded which). These receptors were collected from a male donor with ankylosing spondylitis.

This clonotype has ten or more counts. The chain employs TRBV29-1 and TRBJ2-3; TRBD2 agrees at 7 bases. The junction had 12 bases not matched to a gene; V was cut back by 0 bases and J by 9 bases. CDR1 is SQVTM and CDR2 is ANQGSEA in the germline V gene. This CDR3 has 15 amino acids. Here the CDR3 reads CSVEDLGRLGGTQYF. In nucleotides, the CDR3 is TGCAGCGTTGAAGATCTAGGGCGCCTCGGGGGGACGCAGTATTTT.

This clonotype was picked up many times. This chain links TRBV3-1 with TRBJ2-7; a possible D gene is TRBD2 (6 bases). Looked up from germline, CDR1 is LGHDT and CDR2 is YNNKEL (reference sequence). This CDR3 comprises 14 residues. Trimming took 4 bases from V and 3 from J, leaving 13 bases between them. CDR3 loop: CASSLTGGNYEQYF. The CDR3 DNA sequence: TGTGCCAGCAGCCTTACGGGCGGGAACTACGAGCAGTACTTC.

This sequence joins TRBV11-2 and TRBJ2-5; 9 bases agree with TRBD2. The CDR3 runs 18 residues. CDR1 is SGHAT and CDR2 is FQNNGV in the germline V gene. The trim removed 1 base at V and 2 bases at J, leaving 11 bases unmatched. The CDR3 here is CASSLGLKGSGGQETQYF. For the CDR3, the DNA is TGTGCCAGCAGCTTAGGGTTGAAGGGTAGCGGGGGACAAGAGACCCAGTACTTC.

This clonotype occurred a few times. V usage is TRBV7-2 and J usage is TRBJ2-3; D is perhaps TRBD2 (5 bases). The CDR3 length is 15 residues. V was shortened by 6 bases and J by 0 bases, with 13 bases between the two germline ends. The germline V gene encodes CDR1 SGHTA and CDR2 FQGNSA. The CDR3, as DNA: TGTGCCAGCAGACTCGGACTGTCAAGCACAGATACGCAGTATTTT. Translated, it gives CASRLGLSSTDTQYF.

The rearrangement joins TRBV10-2 to TRBJ2-2; no definite D call. V was trimmed by 5 bases and J by 5 bases, leaving 6 bases between them. Germline loops: CDR1 WSHSY, CDR2 SAAADI. The CDR3 consists of 12 residues. The CDR3 DNA reads as TGCGCCAGCAGTAGACAAACCGGGGAGCTGTTTTTT. Residues: CASSRQTGELFF.

This clonotype was counted between two and nine times. The chain combines TRBV12-3 or TRBV12-4 with TRBJ2-1; 14 nucleotides align to TRBD2. The CDR3 is 17 residues long. Trimming took 5 bases from V and 4 from J; bases not matched to a gene: 7. In nucleotides, the CDR3 is TGTGCCAGCAGTGGGGGGGGACTAGCGGGAGATTACAATGAGCAGTTCTTC. Its translation is CASSGGGLAGDYNEQFF.

The chain uses TRBV24-1 and TRBJ2-3, with D perhaps TRBD1 or TRBD2 (5 bases each). Germline assignment: CDR1 KGHDR and CDR2 SFDVKD. The CDR3 length is 15 residues. Between the trimmed V and J ends, which lost 2 bases and 6 bases, there was a span of 14 bases. CDR3 amino acids: CATSDSRGAGDTQYF. The CDR3 region has the DNA TGTGCCACCAGTGATTCACGAGGGGCCGGGGATACGCAGTATTTT.

The sample holds a few counts of this clonotype. V and J are TRBV20-1 and TRBJ2-2; the D gene is possibly TRBD2 (6 bases). CDR1 is DFQATT, CDR2 SNEGSKA, per germline (reference sequence). Trimming took 1 base from V and 7 from J, leaving 13 bases between them. The CDR3 consists of 14 residues. The CDR3 reads CSARVFGGDGELFF. In DNA, the CDR3 is TGCAGTGCTAGAGTTTTTGGAGGGGACGGGGAGCTGTTTTTT.

This clonotype was seen only a few times. The chain has TRBV20-1 and TRBJ2-5; the D gene is possibly TRBD1 (6 bases). Germline V gives CDR1 DFQATT, CDR2 SNEGSKA (reference sequence). CDR3 length equals 16 residues. Deletions cut 0 bases from V and 5 bases from J, with 19 bases between. The CDR3 loop is CSARDRWAGVGETQYF. The CDR3 DNA sequence: TGCAGTGCTAGAGATAGATGGGCAGGGGTAGGGGAGACCCAGTACTTC.

This clonotype was seen a few times. The V call is TRBV25-1, the J call TRBJ1-2; D ambiguous. Looked up from germline, CDR1 is MGHDK and CDR2 is SYGVNS. The CDR3 sequence is 13 residues long. Trimming took off 4 bases at V and 4 bases at J, with 10 bases between the two ends. This chain's CDR3 is CASSARARYGYTF. The DNA of the CDR3 is TGTGCCAGCAGTGCAAGGGCCCGCTATGGCTACACCTTC.

The chain joins TRBV24-1 to TRBJ1-3, with 8 bases identical to TRBD1. The CDR3 totals 15 residues. The V and J ends lost 0 bases and 7 bases, in that order; junction bases with no gene match: 4. CDR1 KGHDR and CDR2 SFDVKD come from the germline V gene. Written as DNA, the CDR3 is TGTGCCACCAGTGATTTGGGACAGGGCGGGAACACCATATATTTT. Its protein is CATSDLGQGGNTIYF.

This clonotype was detected ten times or more. The V gene is TRBV5-1, the J gene TRBJ2-1; D is possibly TRBD1 or TRBD2 (5 bases each). Trimming cost V 4 bases and J 4 bases, with 12 bases left between them. The germline V gene encodes CDR1 SGHRS and CDR2 YFSETQ. The CDR3 spans 14 residues. This CDR3 is CASSISGRYNEQFF. DNA of the CDR3: TGCGCCAGCAGCATTTCGGGACGTTACAATGAGCAGTTCTTC.

CDR3 residues: CASSLGAGTAYEQYF. The CDR3, as DNA: TGTGCCAGCAGCTTAGGTGCGGGAACGGCCTACGAGCAGTACTTC. This sequence joins TRBV13 and TRBJ2-7, with D possibly being TRBD2 (6 bases). This CDR3 is 15 amino acids long. V lost 0 bases, J lost 2 bases, and 11 bases lay in between. Germline V gene sequence: CDR1 PRHDT, CDR2 FYEKMQ (reference sequence).

The chain links TRBV14 to TRBJ2-7, with 10 bases aligning to TRBD2. The ends lost 1 base at V and 4 bases at J; junction bases unmatched: 7. This CDR3 spans 16 amino acids. Germline loops: CDR1 SGHDN, CDR2 FVKESK. The CDR3 bases are TGTGCCAGCAGCCAAGGACTAGCGGGTACTGGTTACGAGCAGTACGTC. It specifies CASSQGLAGTGYEQYV.

This clonotype was detected a few times. V gene TRBV9 combines with J gene TRBJ2-6; 7 bases are a match to TRBD1. Germline CDR1 and CDR2: SGDLS and YYNGEE. There are 18 residues in the CDR3. V lost 0 bases and J lost 3; bases outside the gene matches: 9. Written as DNA, the CDR3 is TGTGCCAGCAGCGTAGTCAGAGACAGGGAGCGTGGGGCCAACGTCCTGACTTTC. Translated, it gives CASSVVRDRERGANVLTF.

A few counts support this clonotype. The rearrangement uses TRBV5-5 and TRBJ2-7; unclear D gene. V gave up 6 bases and J gave up 7 bases, with 17 bases separating them. CDR3 size: 13 residues. Germline V lookup: CDR1 SGHKS, CDR2 YYEKEE (reference sequence). The CDR3 sequence is CASTTGPGGEQYF. CDR3 in DNA: TGTGCCAGCACCACCGGGCCCGGCGGAGAGCAGTACTTC.

This clonotype was observed a few times. The rearrangement joins TRBV10-2 to TRBJ1-5; 9 bases fit TRBD1. The V segment lost 10 bases and the J segment 6 bases; nucleotides outside the gene matches: 7. Germline lookup yields CDR1 WSHSY and CDR2 SAAADI. This CDR3 is 13 amino acids long. This CDR3 reads CATGTGKVQPQHF. CDR3 nucleotides: TGCGCCACCGGGACAGGGAAGGTTCAGCCCCAGCATTTT.

This clonotype was observed a few times. The chain combines TRBV20-1 with TRBJ2-1; D might be TRBD1 (5 bases). Trimming pared 5 bases from V and 8 bases from J, leaving 16 bases between. In germline, CDR1 is DFQATT, CDR2 SNEGSKA (reference sequence). There are 13 residues in the CDR3. The CDR3 sequence: CSAPFPVRDEQFF. The CDR3 nucleotides are TGCAGTGCTCCTTTTCCCGTCAGGGATGAGCAGTTCTTC.

The sample holds a few counts of this clonotype. The genes are TRBV29-1 and TRBJ2-4; TRBD2 is a possible D gene (5 bases). This CDR3 contains 14 residues. V was shortened by 4 bases and J by 1 base, with 11 bases between the two germline ends. Germline V gene data show CDR1 as SQVTM and CDR2 as ANQGSEA. The CDR3 loop reads CSVGSPGAKNIQYF. CDR3 in DNA: TGCAGCGTTGGCTCTCCGGGGGCCAAAAACATTCAGTACTTC.

The CDR3 region is CASSADRGQGYTF. For the CDR3, the DNA is TGTGCCAGCAGTGCCGACAGGGGGCAGGGCTACACCTTC. The rearrangement joins TRBV2 to TRBJ1-2; 10 bases are a match to TRBD1. The CDR3 spans 13 residues. CDR1 and CDR2 from the germline V gene are SNHLY and FYNNEI. The V segment lost 4 bases and the J segment 8 bases; nucleotides outside the gene matches: 4.

This rearrangement joins TRBV20-1 to TRBJ2-7; no clear D. The ends were cut back, 4 bases at V and 2 bases at J, with 6 bases in the middle. Per germline, CDR1 DFQATT and CDR2 SNEGSKA (reference sequence). The CDR3 covers 11 residues. CDR3 amino acids: CSATGTYEQYF. The CDR3 DNA is TGCAGTGCTACAGGCACCTACGAGCAGTACTTC.